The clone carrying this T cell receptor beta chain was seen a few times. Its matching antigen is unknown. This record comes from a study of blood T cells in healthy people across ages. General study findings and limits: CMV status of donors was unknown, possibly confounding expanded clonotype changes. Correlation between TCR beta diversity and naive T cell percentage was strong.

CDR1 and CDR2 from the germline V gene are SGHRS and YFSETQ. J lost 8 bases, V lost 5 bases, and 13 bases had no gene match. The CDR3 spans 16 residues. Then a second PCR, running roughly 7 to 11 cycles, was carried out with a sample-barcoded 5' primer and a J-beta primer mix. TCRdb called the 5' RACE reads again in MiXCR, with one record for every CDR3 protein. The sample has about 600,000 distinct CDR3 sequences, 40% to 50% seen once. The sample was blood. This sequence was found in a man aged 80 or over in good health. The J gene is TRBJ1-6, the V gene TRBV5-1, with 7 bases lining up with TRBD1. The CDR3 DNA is TGCGCCAGCAGACGGATGGTCGACAGGGTAGATTCACCCCTCCACTTT. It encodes CASRRMVDRVDSPLHF.